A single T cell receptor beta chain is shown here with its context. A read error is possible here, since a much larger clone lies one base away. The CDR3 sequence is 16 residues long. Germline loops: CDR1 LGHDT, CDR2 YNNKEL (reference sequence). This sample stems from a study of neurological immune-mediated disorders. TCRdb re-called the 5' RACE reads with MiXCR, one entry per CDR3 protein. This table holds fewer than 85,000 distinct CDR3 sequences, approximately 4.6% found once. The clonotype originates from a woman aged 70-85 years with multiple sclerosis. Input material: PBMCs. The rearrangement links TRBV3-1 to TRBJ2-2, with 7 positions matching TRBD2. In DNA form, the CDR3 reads TGTGCCAGCAGCCAAGATTTTGGGACTAACACCTGGGAGCTGTTTTTT. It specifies CASSQDFGTNTWELFF.